A selection of T cell receptor beta chains follows, all from one sample in a study of graft-versus-host responses after intestinal transplantation. These receptors' antigens are unknown. Assay: immunoSEQ multiplex PCR; the TCRdb copy retains only in-frame clones and omits some. In the table there are approximately 130,000 clones, approximately 90% of which are singletons. This specimen consisted of unstimulated CD4+ T cells sorted from spleen or lymph node cells, obtained before intestinal transplant. Receptors were obtained from a human donor who received an intestinal transplant. The CDR3 runs from the conserved cysteine through the conserved F or W. The D gene is left open where the match is weak. A row's size may be missing; if present it is once, few, many or a size class.

CDR3: CASSFRLAATGELFF
DNA: TGTGCCAGCAGTTTCAGACTAGCCGCCACCGGGGAGCTGTTTTTT
D: TRBD2
J: TRBJ2-2
V: TRBV6-1
size: .

CDR3: CASSVRGGRGGAEYNEQFF
DNA: TGTGCCAGCAGCGTAAGAGGGGGACGGGGGGGCGCGGAGTACAATGAGCAGTTCTTC
D: TRBD2
J: TRBJ2-1
V: TRBV9
size: .

CDR3: CASSEAQGLNTEAFF
DNA: TGTGCCAGCAGTGAAGCGCAGGGATTGAACACTGAAGCTTTCTTT
D: .
J: TRBJ1-1
V: TRBV6-1
size: .

CDR3: CASSESGPNYGYTF
DNA: TGTGCCAGCAGTGAATCCGGACCTAACTATGGCTACACCTTC
D: .
J: TRBJ1-2
V: TRBV25-1
size: .

CDR3: CASSPFGSTDTQYF
DNA: TGTGCCAGCAGCCCCTTCGGTAGCACAGATACGCAGTATTTT
D: .
J: TRBJ2-3
V: TRBV7-3
size: .

CDR3: CASSETSGGLNNEQFF
DNA: TGTGCCAGTAGCGAAACTAGCGGGGGCCTCAACAATGAGCAGTTCTTC
D: TRBD2
J: TRBJ2-1
V: TRBV19
size: .

CDR3: CAWRGQAGSISYYGYTF
DNA: TGTGCCTGGAGGGGACAGGCAGGGTCAATCTCGTACTATGGCTACACCTTC
D: TRBD1
J: TRBJ1-2
V: TRBV30
size: .

CDR3: CASSLERQETQYF
DNA: TGTGCCAGCAGCTTAGAACGGCAAGAGACCCAGTACTTC
D: .
J: TRBJ2-5
V: TRBV7-7
size: .

CDR3: CASSISGTGNYGYTF
DNA: TGTGCCAGTAGTATATCTGGGACAGGCAACTATGGCTACACCTTC
D: TRBD1
J: TRBJ1-2
V: TRBV19
size: .

CDR3: CASTGGTLDSPLHF
DNA: TGTGCCAGCACCGGGGGTACCCTAGATTCACCCCTCCACTTT
D: .
J: TRBJ1-6
V: TRBV5-6
size: .

CDR3: CASSESGPNQPQHF
DNA: TGTGCCAGCAGTGAATCAGGGCCTAATCAGCCCCAGCATTTT
D: .
J: TRBJ1-5
V: TRBV25-1
size: .

CDR3: CASSLGGEAFF
DNA: TGTGCCAGCAGCTTAGGGGGTGAAGCTTTCTTT
D: .
J: TRBJ1-1
V: TRBV7-9
size: .

CDR3: CASNRGAGGAGGIYEQFF
DNA: TGTGCCAGCAACCGCGGGGCGGGGGGAGCCGGGGGGATCTATGAGCAGTTCTTC
D: TRBD2
J: TRBJ2-1
V: TRBV27
size: .

CDR3: CASSTIRETQYF
DNA: TGTGCCAGCAGCACGATTAGGGAGACCCAGTACTTC
D: .
J: TRBJ2-5
V: TRBV7-9
size: .

CDR3: CASSLYQGSIYEQYF
DNA: TGTGCCAGCAGCTTATATCAGGGATCGATTTACGAGCAGTACTTC
D: .
J: TRBJ2-7
V: TRBV11-2
size: .

CDR3: CASSAEPGRGETQYF
DNA: TGTGCCAGCAGCGCAGAGCCCGGACGTGGAGAGACCCAGTACTTC
D: .
J: TRBJ2-5
V: TRBV7-2
size: .

CDR3: CASSLNGGVYGYTF
DNA: TGTGCCAGCAGTCTCAACGGGGGCGTCTATGGCTACACCTTC
D: .
J: TRBJ1-2
V: TRBV5-6
size: once

CDR3: CAISVSGETQYF
DNA: TGTGCCATCAGTGTCAGTGGGGAGACCCAGTACTTC
D: .
J: TRBJ2-5
V: TRBV10-3
size: .

CDR3: CASSLQQGTDTQYF
DNA: TGTGCCAGCAGTTTACAGCAGGGAACAGATACGCAGTATTTT
D: .
J: TRBJ2-3
V: TRBV27
size: .

CDR3: CASSPLGLNTEAFF
DNA: TGTGCCAGCAGCCCCCTGGGGTTGAACACTGAAGCTTTCTTT
D: .
J: TRBJ1-1
V: TRBV7-9
size: .

CDR3: CASSPGRNYGYTF
DNA: TGTGCCAGCAGTCCCGGGCGGAACTATGGCTACACCTTC
D: .
J: TRBJ1-2
V: TRBV6-5
size: .

CDR3: CAISERGTGPAFF
DNA: TGTGCCATCAGTGAGAGAGGGACAGGGCCCGCTTTCTTT
D: TRBD1
J: TRBJ1-1
V: TRBV10-3
size: .

CDR3: CASSPQPATSYNEQFF
DNA: TGTGCCAGCTCACCCCAACCCGCTACCTCCTACAATGAGCAGTTCTTC
D: .
J: TRBJ2-1
V: TRBV18
size: .

CDR3: CASRASSNQPQHF
DNA: TGTGCCAGCCGGGCTTCTAGCAATCAGCCCCAGCATTTT
D: .
J: TRBJ1-5
V: TRBV27
size: .

CDR3: CASSLGPGRSSYEQYF
DNA: TGCGCCAGCAGCCTCGGACCGGGACGCAGCTCCTACGAGCAGTACTTC
D: .
J: TRBJ2-7
V: TRBV4-1
size: .

CDR3: CAWSVPANTEAFF
DNA: TGTGCCTGGAGTGTACCGGCGAACACTGAAGCTTTCTTT
D: .
J: TRBJ1-1
V: TRBV30
size: once

CDR3: CASSLLSGYEQYF
DNA: TGTGCCAGCAGCTTGTTAAGCGGGTACGAGCAGTACTTC
D: .
J: TRBJ2-7
V: TRBV5-6
size: .

CDR3: CATSRGFDTEAFF
DNA: TGTGCCACCAGCAGAGGGTTCGACACTGAAGCTTTCTTT
D: .
J: TRBJ1-1
V: TRBV15
size: .

CDR3: CASSLGGGQGLNQPQHF
DNA: TGTGCCAGCAGCTTAGGGGGGGGACAGGGGCTCAATCAGCCCCAGCATTTT
D: TRBD1
J: TRBJ1-5
V: TRBV7-9
size: .

CDR3: CASSSSYGYTF
DNA: TGTGCCAGCAGTTCCTCATATGGCTACACCTTC
D: .
J: TRBJ1-2
V: TRBV6-5
size: .

CDR3: CASRPTRGGYEQYF
DNA: TGTGCCAGCAGGCCGACTAGAGGAGGCTACGAGCAGTACTTC
D: .
J: TRBJ2-7
V: TRBV7-2
size: once

CDR3: CASSFSRPYNSPLHF
DNA: TGTGCCAGCAGTTTTAGTAGGCCTTATAATTCACCCCTCCACTTT
D: .
J: TRBJ1-6
V: TRBV27
size: .

CDR3: CAWGVRWELFF
DNA: TGTGCCTGGGGTGTTCGCTGGGAGCTGTTTTTT
D: .
J: TRBJ2-2
V: TRBV30
size: once

CDR3: CASSGQGSGANVLTF
DNA: TGTGCCAGCAGTGGACAGGGCTCTGGGGCCAACGTCCTGACTTTC
D: TRBD1
J: TRBJ2-6
V: TRBV6-1
size: .

CDR3: CASSVTGGRNEQYF
DNA: TGTGCCAGCAGTGTTACAGGGGGCAGGAACGAGCAGTACTTC
D: TRBD1
J: TRBJ2-7
V: TRBV6-1
size: .

CDR3: CASSRGQGYEQYF
DNA: TGTGCCAGTAGTCGGGGACAGGGTTACGAGCAGTACTTC
D: TRBD1
J: TRBJ2-7
V: TRBV19
size: few

CDR3: CASSQEGTTWPQHF
DNA: TGCGCCAGCAGCCAAGAAGGGACGACCTGGCCCCAGCATTTT
D: .
J: TRBJ1-5
V: TRBV4-1
size: .

CDR3: CASRWTENTGELFF
DNA: TGTGCCAGCAGATGGACGGAGAACACCGGGGAGCTGTTTTTT
D: .
J: TRBJ2-2
V: TRBV6-4
size: .

CDR3: CASSGGLALETQYF
DNA: TGTGCCAGCAGTGGAGGTCTAGCCCTTGAGACCCAGTACTTC
D: .
J: TRBJ2-5
V: TRBV6-5
size: .

CDR3: CASSGGRTGGGETQYF
DNA: TGTGCCAGCAGCGGGGGGAGGACAGGGGGCGGTGAGACCCAGTACTTC
D: TRBD1
J: TRBJ2-5
V: TRBV7-3
size: .

CDR3: CASLDRNTDTQYF
DNA: TGTGCCAGCTTGGACAGAAACACAGATACGCAGTATTTT
D: .
J: TRBJ2-3
V: TRBV18
size: .

CDR3: CSVGQGGNQPQHF
DNA: TGCAGCGTCGGTCAGGGAGGCAATCAGCCCCAGCATTTT
D: .
J: TRBJ1-5
V: TRBV29-1
size: .

CDR3: CASSLRQRESYNSPLHF
DNA: TGTGCCAGCAGCTTACGACAGCGCGAATCCTATAATTCACCCCTCCACTTT
D: .
J: TRBJ1-6
V: TRBV7-8
size: .

CDR3: CASSYYKAGGGGTQYF
DNA: TGTGCCAGCAGTTATTACAAAGCGGGGGGCGGAGGGACCCAGTACTTC
D: TRBD2
J: TRBJ2-5
V: TRBV6-5
size: .

CDR3: CAIGRPPGQDIGQFF
DNA: TGTGCCATAGGCCGCCCTCCGGGACAAGACATAGGGCAGTTCTTC
D: .
J: TRBJ2-1
V: TRBV10-3
size: .

CDR3: CASRIYEQYF
DNA: TGTGCCAGCAGAATTTACGAGCAGTACTTC
D: .
J: TRBJ2-7
V: TRBV2
size: .

CDR3: CASSQDRVEAWQYF
DNA: TGTGCCAGCTCACAGGACAGGGTGGAGGCTTGGCAGTACTTC
D: TRBD1
J: TRBJ2-7
V: TRBV18
size: .

CDR3: CASSLASRGGNTIYF
DNA: TGTGCCAGCAGCTTGGCCTCGCGGGGCGGCAACACCATATATTTT
D: .
J: TRBJ1-3
V: TRBV5-4
size: .

CDR3: CASSQGVAGEGTGELFF
DNA: TGCGCCAGCAGCCAAGGAGTAGCGGGGGAAGGCACCGGGGAGCTGTTTTTT
D: TRBD2
J: TRBJ2-2
V: TRBV4-1
size: .

CDR3: CAIKSGGFSSTDTQYF
DNA: TGTGCCATCAAAAGCGGGGGCTTCTCTAGCACAGATACGCAGTATTTT
D: TRBD2
J: TRBJ2-3
V: TRBV10-3
size: .

CDR3: CASRGEGGNNSPLHF
DNA: TGTGCCAGCAGGGGTGAAGGGGGTAATAATTCACCCCTCCACTTT
D: .
J: TRBJ1-6
V: TRBV6-1
size: .

CDR3: CASSTQGHYGYTF
DNA: TGTGCCAGCAGCACACAGGGGCACTATGGCTACACCTTC
D: TRBD1
J: TRBJ1-2
V: TRBV9
size: .

CDR3: CASSIVAGVNTEAFF
DNA: TGTGCCAGTAGTATAGTGGCAGGGGTGAACACTGAAGCTTTCTTT
D: .
J: TRBJ1-1
V: TRBV19
size: .

CDR3: CASSHRTGRGTETQYF
DNA: TGTGCCAGCAGCCACCGCACGGGCAGAGGTACCGAGACCCAGTACTTC
D: .
J: TRBJ2-5
V: TRBV7-7
size: .

CDR3: CASSQDVLDTHSDQPQHF
DNA: TGCGCCAGCAGCCAAGACGTTTTGGACACCCACTCGGACCAGCCCCAGCATTTT
D: .
J: TRBJ1-5
V: TRBV4-1
size: .

CDR3: CASSFQGIGYEQYF
DNA: TGTGCCAGCAGTTTCCAGGGGATAGGATACGAGCAGTACTTC
D: .
J: TRBJ2-7
V: TRBV27
size: .

CDR3: CASSLTGTSRNNEQFF
DNA: TGTGCCAGCAGCTTAACCGGGACTAGCCGAAACAATGAGCAGTTCTTC
D: TRBD2
J: TRBJ2-1
V: TRBV7-3
size: once